The entry below gives a single T cell receptor beta chain sequence along with its context. The target antigen is unknown. Read sequence stops 3 residues before the CDR3 end, and the germline J gene provides the missing end. The CDR3 extends over 13 amino acids. The V gene's germline CDR1 is ENHRY and CDR2 SYGVKD. Trimming stripped 8 bases from V and 0 bases from J, with 10 bases between. The sample comes from a study of T cells in women clearing cervical HPV infection. About the research overall: Controls' single incident HPV16 infection cleared within 12 months without precancer. Study conclusions and caveats: TRBV6-7 relative abundance averaged roughly 0.099% in cases and 0.15% to 0.2% in controls.

The assay was immunoSEQ multiplex PCR, and TCRdb's table has in-frame clones only and misses some. In all, the sample yields about 32,000 clones. The sequence was obtained from a woman between 18 and 70 years old with a cervical HPV16 infection that either progressed to CIN3+ or cleared (not recorded which). Sample: blood buffy coat. V is TRBV10-3 and J is TRBJ2-5; D may be TRBD1 (5 bases). CDR3 bases read: TGTGCCATCGGCAGGGAAAACCAAGAGACC. Its protein product is CAIGRENQET. The entire CDR3 protein is CAIGRENQETQYF.